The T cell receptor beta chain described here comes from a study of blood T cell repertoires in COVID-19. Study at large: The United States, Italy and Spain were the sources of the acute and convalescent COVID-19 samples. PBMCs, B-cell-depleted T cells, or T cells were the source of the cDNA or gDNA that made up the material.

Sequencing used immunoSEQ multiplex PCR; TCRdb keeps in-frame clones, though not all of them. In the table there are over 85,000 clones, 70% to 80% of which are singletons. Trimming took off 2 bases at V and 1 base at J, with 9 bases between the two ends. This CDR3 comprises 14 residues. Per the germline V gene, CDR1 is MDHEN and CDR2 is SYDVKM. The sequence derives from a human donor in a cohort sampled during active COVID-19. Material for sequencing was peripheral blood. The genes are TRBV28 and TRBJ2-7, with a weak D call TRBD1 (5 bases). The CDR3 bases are TGTGCCAGCAGTTTAGGAGACAGATCCTACGAGCAGTACTTC. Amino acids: CASSLGDRSYEQYF.